Only a few counts were recorded for the clone carrying this TCR beta chain. Per the authors' pipeline: Reference gene primers were amplified, and this amplification served to estimate nucleated cell counts. Using immunoSEQ multiplex PCR, the repertoire was profiled, and TCRdb retains in-frame clones only, with some absent. Clone size and V and J calls were adopted from that table, with D and trimming inferred from the DNA. The table has about 200,000 clones, approximately 80% seen once. The sample comes from a study of blood T cell repertoires in COVID-19. Looking at the study overall: The samples span acute and convalescent COVID-19 from the United States, Italy and Spain.

Germline values: CDR1 ENHRY, CDR2 SYGVKD. J gave up 5 bases and V 6 bases, and 6 bases lay outside the gene matches. CDR3 length: 14 residues. This rearrangement joins TRBV10-3 to TRBJ2-2, with 7 bases fitting TRBD2. This TCR came from a man in his forties who had recovered from COVID-19. The sequenced sample was PBMCs or T cells enriched from blood (not recorded which). CDR3 loop: CAIRGLSGTGELFF. CDR3 DNA: TGTGCCATCAGAGGACTTAGCGGGACCGGGGAGCTGTTTTTT.